This entry features one T cell receptor (beta chain) sequence. Germline loops: CDR1 DFQATT, CDR2 SNEGSKA (reference sequence). V dropped 3 bases and J dropped 2 bases, with 14 bases sitting between them. The CDR3 has 15 amino acids. The authors ran a second PCR of 7 to 11 cycles using a sample-barcoded 5' primer and a J-beta primer mix. A single record per CDR3 protein comes from TCRdb applying MiXCR to the 5' RACE reads. Of about a million distinct CDR3 sequences listed, less than 45% were seen once; the top ten hold 13%. These data originate in a study of blood T cells in healthy people across ages. Study as a whole: About one barcoded beta molecule was captured per two T cells (by template switching).

The sequence was obtained from a man aged 18 to 29 in good health. Sequencing used blood. V usage is TRBV20-1 and J usage is TRBJ1-5; D may be TRBD1 (6 bases). The DNA of the CDR3 is TGCAGTGCTAGTAGGGGGGCAGGGGGCAATCAGCCCCAGCATTTT. Translating gives CSASRGAGGNQPQHF.